Shown below are 15 T cell receptor beta chains from a single sample sequenced in a study of shared clonotypes between healthy human individuals. This table comes from immunoSEQ multiplex PCR, and its TCRdb copy is limited to in-frame clones, with some not included. The sample holds about 2,500,000 clones, roughly 92% seen once. The material sequenced was naive CD4+ T cells sorted from blood. Subset of the sample: CD45RA+ positively selected. The receptors derive from a man younger than 30 in good health.

This chain connects TRBV2 to TRBJ2-1; perhaps D is TRBD1 or TRBD2 (5 bases each). Per the germline V gene, CDR1 is SNHLY and CDR2 is FYNNEI. This CDR3 has 22 residues. The ends were cut back, 3 bases at V and 1 base at J, with 31 bases in the middle. The CDR3 DNA is TGTGCCAGCAGTGACCCCGCCGTCCGGGACCTTACTAACGGAAGGTCCTACAATGAGCAGTTCTTC. This encodes CASSDPAVRDLTNGRSYNEQFF.

The chain combines TRBV6-5 with TRBJ1-2; D gene ambiguous. The length of the CDR3 is 13 residues. Trimming removed 4 bases from V and 4 bases from J, with 10 bases in between. Germline V gene lookup returns CDR1 MNHEY and CDR2 SVGAGI. The chain's CDR3 is CASSFGEAYGYTF. CDR3 in DNA: TGTGCCAGCAGTTTCGGGGAAGCCTATGGCTACACCTTC.

The genes are TRBV7-9 and TRBJ2-5, with 12 bases fitting TRBD2. Losses at the gene ends were 1 base for V and 5 bases for J; bases not matched to a gene: 5. Germline V CDR1 and CDR2: SEHNR, FQNEAQ (reference sequence). The CDR3 spans 16 residues. The CDR3 region has the DNA TGTGCCAGCAGCTTAGGACTAGCGGGAGACGTGGAGACCCAGTACTTC. It specifies CASSLGLAGDVETQYF.

Only a few counts were recorded for this clone. The J gene is TRBJ2-7, the V gene TRBV2; possible D gene TRBD1, 5 bases. V was clipped by 6 bases and J by 4 bases, with 16 bases between them. The CDR3 loop spans 14 amino acids. Germline lookup yields CDR1 SNHLY and CDR2 FYNNEI. This chain's CDR3 is CASRARQQGYEQYF. The CDR3 DNA reads TGTGCCAGCAGGGCCCGACAGCAGGGTTACGAGCAGTACTTC.

The chain carries TRBV5-8 and TRBJ1-4; D gene uncertain. V was shortened by 1 base and J by 5 bases, with 12 bases between the two germline ends. Germline lookup yields CDR1 SGHTS and CDR2 YDEGEE. CDR3 length equals 15 residues. The CDR3 nucleotides read TGTGCCAGCAGCTTGACCGGGATCGGGAATGAAAAACTGTTTTTT. Amino acid sequence: CASSLTGIGNEKLFF.

J is TRBJ2-2 and V is TRBV25-1, with D perhaps TRBD1 (6 bases). The CDR3 extends over 17 amino acids. V was clipped by 3 bases and J by 1 base, with 15 bases between them. Germline V gene data show CDR1 as MGHDK and CDR2 as SYGVNS. The CDR3 bases are TGTGCCAGCAGTGAGCCCCTGGGACACATGAACACCGGGGAGCTGTTTTTT. Encoded protein: CASSEPLGHMNTGELFF.

A word on this clone: This same CDR3 is encoded by further DNA sequences in the sample. V is TRBV6-5 and J is TRBJ2-7; D is undetermined. This CDR3 has 12 residues. The germline V gene has CDR1 MNHEY and CDR2 SVGAGI. V dropped 5 bases and J dropped 4 bases, with 9 bases sitting between them. CDR3 sequence: CASSPNRYEQYF. For the CDR3, the DNA is TGTGCCAGCAGTCCGAACAGATACGAGCAGTACTTC.

The chain couples TRBV29-1 to TRBJ2-1; 9 bases are shared with TRBD2. Looked up from germline, CDR1 is SQVTM and CDR2 is ANQGSEA. This CDR3 is built from 15 residues. V was pared by 7 bases and J by 6 bases, with 13 bases of the junction left unmatched. For the CDR3, the DNA is TGCAGCGCGAGAACTACGCGGGGGGGTTCCAATGAGCAGTTCTTC. Amino acid sequence: CSARTTRGGSNEQFF.

The CDR3 nucleotides are TGTGCCAGCAGTCGCCGGGACCTCTCTGGAAACACCATATATTTT. It specifies CASSRRDLSGNTIYF. This sequence joins TRBV25-1 and TRBJ1-3, with D perhaps matching TRBD1 (5 bases). This CDR3 contains 15 residues. Germline-derived CDR1 and CDR2 are MGHDK and SYGVNS. V gave up 5 bases and J gave up 0 bases, with 11 bases separating them.

This chain links TRBV11-2 with TRBJ2-3, with TRBD2 identical over 12 bases. The CDR3 has 17 amino acids. V gave up 5 bases and J gave up 0 bases; unmatched junction bases: 6. CDR1 is SGHAT, CDR2 FQNNGV, per germline. Here the CDR3 reads CASSRRLAGESTDTQYF. The DNA for the CDR3 is TGTGCCAGCAGCCGACGACTAGCGGGGGAAAGCACAGATACGCAGTATTTT.

The chain has TRBV6-6 and TRBJ2-7, with 7 bases identical to TRBD2. V was clipped by 4 bases and J by 6 bases; unmatched bases: 6. CDR1 is MNHNY and CDR2 is SVGAGI in the germline V gene (reference sequence). The CDR3 covers 13 residues. The CDR3 nucleotides read TGTGCCAGCAGTTCCCGCGGGGGTGGCGAGCAGTACTTC. Translation: CASSSRGGGEQYF.

This clone was observed a few times. The chain links TRBV5-1 to TRBJ1-5; D unresolved. With 0 bases removed from V and 3 bases from J, the gap between germline ends came to 10 bases. CDR3 size: 15 residues. Germline CDR1 SGHRS, CDR2 YFSETQ. The CDR3 DNA follows: TGCGCCAGCAGCTTGGCGGGCCTGGACAATCAGCCCCAGCATTTT. Its protein product is CASSLAGLDNQPQHF.

There are a few counts of this clone. V and J are TRBV6-6 and TRBJ1-2, with 10 bases lining up with TRBD1. V shed 0 bases, J shed 7 bases, and the junction held 5 bases outside the gene matches. Germline V CDR1 and CDR2: MNHNY, SVGAGI (reference sequence). The length of the CDR3 is 15 residues. The CDR3 protein is CASSYSQDRGSGYTF. The CDR3 DNA follows: TGTGCCAGCAGTTACTCCCAGGACAGGGGGTCTGGCTACACCTTC.

This rearrangement joins TRBV2 to TRBJ2-3, with TRBD2 matching 9 bases. V lost 4 bases and J lost 3; bases outside the gene matches: 5. CDR1 is SNHLY, CDR2 FYNNEI, per germline. The CDR3 covers 15 residues. CDR3 amino acids: CASSAAGGGTDTQYF. The CDR3 bases are TGTGCCAGCAGTGCGGCGGGAGGGGGAACAGATACGCAGTATTTT.

The V gene is TRBV20-1, the J gene TRBJ1-1; D not certain. This CDR3 has 10 amino acids. V was shortened by 5 bases and J by 6 bases, with 7 bases between the two germline ends. The germline V gene encodes CDR1 DFQATT and CDR2 SNEGSKA (reference sequence). The CDR3, as DNA: TGCAGTGCTTTCAACGCTGAAGCTTTCTTT. Translated, it gives CSAFNAEAFF.